The clone carrying this TCR beta chain came up many times. Sequence at one end of the junction differs from germline and may be a read error. The data stem from a study of molecular identifiers for immune sequencing clone quantification. In TCRdb, the PCR reads were re-called with MiXCR into one record per CDR3 protein. In the table there are around 89,000 distinct CDR3 sequences, roughly 20% of which are singletons. This CDR3 comprises 12 residues. CDR1 and CDR2 (germline): LGHDT, YNNKEL (reference sequence). The J gene is TRBJ2-1, the V gene TRBV3-1, with 10 nucleotides matching TRBD2. The TCR was taken from a human donor in good health. Some libraries in this study had Jurkat cell RNA spiked in. The sample was naive CD8+ T cells from blood, with Jurkat cell RNA spiked in. The sample's subset: FACS-sorted CD8+CD4-CCR7+CD45RA+ naive T cells. The CDR3 reads CASRKGSGRSLF. Here the CDR3 DNA reads TGTGCCAGCAGAAAGGGTAGCGGGAGGTCGCTTTTC.